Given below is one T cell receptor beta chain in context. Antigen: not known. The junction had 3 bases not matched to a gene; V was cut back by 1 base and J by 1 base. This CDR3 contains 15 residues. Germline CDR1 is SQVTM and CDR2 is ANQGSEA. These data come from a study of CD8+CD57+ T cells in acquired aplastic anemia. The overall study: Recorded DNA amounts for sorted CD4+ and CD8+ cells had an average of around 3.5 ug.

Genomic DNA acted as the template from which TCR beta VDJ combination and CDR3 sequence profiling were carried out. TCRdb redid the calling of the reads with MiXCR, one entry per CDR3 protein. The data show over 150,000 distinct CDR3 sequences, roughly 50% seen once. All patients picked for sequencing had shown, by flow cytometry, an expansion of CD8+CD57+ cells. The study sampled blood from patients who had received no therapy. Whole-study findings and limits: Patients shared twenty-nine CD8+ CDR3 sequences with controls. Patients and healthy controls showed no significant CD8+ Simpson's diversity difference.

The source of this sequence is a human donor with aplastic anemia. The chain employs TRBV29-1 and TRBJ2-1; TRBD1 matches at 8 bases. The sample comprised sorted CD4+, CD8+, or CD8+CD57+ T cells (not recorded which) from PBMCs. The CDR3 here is CSVEGYRGSYNEQFF. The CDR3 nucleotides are TGCAGCGTTGAAGGGTACAGGGGGTCCTACAATGAGCAGTTCTTC.